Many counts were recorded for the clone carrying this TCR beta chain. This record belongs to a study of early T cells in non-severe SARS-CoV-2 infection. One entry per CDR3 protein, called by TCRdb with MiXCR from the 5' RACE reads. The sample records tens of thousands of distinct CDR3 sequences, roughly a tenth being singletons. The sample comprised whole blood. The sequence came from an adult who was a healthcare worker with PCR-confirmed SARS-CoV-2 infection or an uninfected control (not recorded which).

CDR3 nucleotide sequence: TGTGCCAGCAGCTTAATGTCCCTTGTCAATGAGCAGTTCTTC. Its protein product is CASSLMSLVNEQFF. V is TRBV7-8 and J is TRBJ2-1; D uncertain. V lost 2 bases, J lost 6 bases, and 11 bases lay in between. The CDR3 spans 14 residues. The germline CDR1 and CDR2 sequences are SGHVS and FQNEAQ. The variable domain in full, completed from reference TRBV7-8 and TRBJ2-1, reads GAGVSQSPRYKVAKRGQDVALRCDPISGHVSLFWYQQALGQGPEFLTYFQNEAQLDKSGLPSDRFFAERPEGSVSTLKIQRTQQEDSAVYLCASSLMSLVNEQFFGPGTRLTVL.